This TCR beta chain was obtained from a study of OX40 agonist ivuxolimab in advanced cancers. Study information: Ivuxolimab, an agonist antibody against OX40 (CD134), was given to patients.

In the case of this clone: The antigen remains undetermined.

Study conclusions and caveats: Relative to CD4+, CD8+ T cells held more expanded clones on average. Doses of 0.1 to 3.0 mg/kg were accompanied by clonal expansion of CD4+ and CD8+ blood T cells by week 6.

The CDR3 is made up of 15 amino acids. Germline CDR1 reads MNHNS; CDR2 reads SASEGT. Trimming removed 3 bases at V and 2 bases at J, with 13 bases between. TCRdb keeps only in-frame clones here, not all; method: immunoSEQ multiplex PCR. Found here are about 50,000 clones, about three quarters of them singletons; the top ten hold around 7.9%. The J gene is TRBJ1-2, the V gene TRBV6-1; unclear D gene. Sample: CD4+ or CD8+ T cells sorted from blood, taken in a trial of the OX40 agonist ivuxolimab. This TCR was sampled from an adult with an advanced solid tumor such as melanoma, head and neck, liver or kidney cancer. CDR3 residues: CASSDFTGPNYGYTF. The CDR3 bases are TGTGCCAGCAGTGATTTTACGGGCCCCAACTATGGCTACACCTTC.